Listed here are 9 T cell receptor beta chains from one sample, sequenced in a study of blood T cell repertoires in COVID-19. Clones were sequenced by immunoSEQ multiplex PCR, and TCRdb holds only the in-frame ones, with some missing. The sample lists some 210,000 clones, around nine tenths occurring once. Sequencing input: peripheral blood. The receptors here all came from a woman aged 40 to 50 who had recovered from COVID-19.

V and J are TRBV18 and TRBJ2-1; TRBD2 matches at 7 bases. The CDR3 spans 17 residues. J gave up 1 base and V 0 bases, and 6 bases lay outside the gene matches. CDR1 is KGHSH, CDR2 LQKENI, per germline. The CDR3 is CASSPPVSSGSYNEQFF. DNA for the CDR3: TGTGCCAGCTCACCACCGGTCTCTAGCGGTTCCTACAATGAGCAGTTCTTC.

The chain couples TRBV4-3 to TRBJ1-5, with D perhaps TRBD1 (6 bases). Germline V gene sequence: CDR1 LGHNA, CDR2 YSLEER. This CDR3 contains 17 residues. Between the trimmed V and J ends, which lost 0 bases and 2 bases, there was a span of 14 bases. The DNA for the CDR3 is TGCGCCAGCAGCCAAGATAGTGGGAACAGGGGCAATCAGCCCCAGCATTTT. Amino acid sequence: CASSQDSGNRGNQPQHF.

This clone was detected many times. V and J are TRBV6-5 and TRBJ1-1, with 7 bases fitting TRBD1. Germline loops: CDR1 MNHEY, CDR2 SVGAGI. This CDR3 spans 16 amino acids. With 4 bases clipped from V and 7 bases from J, the junction kept 15 bases outside the gene matches. The CDR3 loop reads CASSFDPGQPPGEAFF. The CDR3 region has the DNA TGTGCCAGCAGTTTTGACCCGGGACAGCCACCAGGTGAAGCTTTCTTT.

The chain carries TRBV28 and TRBJ2-6, with 9 nucleotides matching TRBD1. Unmatched junction bases numbered 8, after V lost 6 bases and J lost 8 bases. Germline CDR1 is MDHEN and CDR2 is SYDVKM. The CDR3 has 15 amino acids. The CDR3 sequence: CASSAGTGTSNVLTF. CDR3 nucleotides: TGTGCCAGCAGCGCCGGGACAGGGACTTCCAACGTCCTGACTTTC. The whole variable domain, filled in from reference TRBV28 and TRBJ2-6, reads DVKVTQSSRYLVKRTGEKVFLECVQDMDHENMFWYRQDPGLGLRLIYFSYDVKMKEKGDIPEGYSVSREKKERFSLILESASTNQTSMYLCASSAGTGTSNVLTFGAGSRLTVL.

The J gene is TRBJ2-5, the V gene TRBV19; TRBD2 might be the D (5 bases). The germline V gene encodes CDR1 LNHDA and CDR2 SQIVND (reference sequence). The CDR3 consists of 12 residues. V lost 3 bases, J lost 5 bases, and 7 bases lay in between. CDR3 nucleotides: TGTGCCAGTAGTATCCGGAGGGAGACCCAGTACTTC. It specifies CASSIRRETQYF. Complete variable domain (other parts from reference TRBV19 and TRBJ2-5): DGGITQSPKYLFRKEGQNVTLSCEQNLNHDAMYWYRQDPGQGLRLIYYSQIVNDFQKGDIAEGYSVSREKKESFPLTVTSAQKNPTAFYLCASSIRRETQYFGPGTRLLVL.

The V gene is TRBV18, the J gene TRBJ2-1; 11 positions match TRBD1. The CDR3 has 16 residues. V trimming: 1 base; J trimming: 5 bases; junction bases outside the gene matches: 4. Looked up from germline, CDR1 is KGHSH and CDR2 is LQKENI. The CDR3, as DNA: TGTGCCAGCTCACCACTGGGACAGGGGGACCACAATGAGCAGTTCTTC. Its translation: CASSPLGQGDHNEQFF.

The rearrangement uses TRBV6-5 and TRBJ2-1; weak D call: TRBD1 (6 bases). The germline CDR1 and CDR2 sequences are MNHEY and SVGAGI. The CDR3 extends over 16 amino acids. The V and J ends lost 4 bases and 12 bases respectively, with 25 bases between them. The CDR3 spells CASSLTPGLAQGGQFF. The CDR3 DNA sequence: TGTGCCAGCAGTTTAACCCCTGGGCTCGCACAAGGGGGGCAGTTCTTC.

The V gene is TRBV9, the J gene TRBJ2-3; D may be TRBD1 (6 bases). Looked up from germline, CDR1 is SGDLS and CDR2 is YYNGEE. Trimming removed 2 bases at V and 4 bases at J, with 14 bases between. The length of the CDR3 is 15 residues. This chain's CDR3 is CASSVTGRTADTQYF. DNA of the CDR3: TGTGCCAGCAGCGTTACAGGGCGGACTGCAGATACGCAGTATTTT.

The gene calls are TRBV2 and TRBJ1-1; D perhaps matches TRBD1 (5 bases). This CDR3 is built from 16 residues. Trimming stripped 7 bases from V and 5 bases from J, with 23 bases between. Germline CDR1 reads SNHLY; CDR2 reads FYNNEI. CDR3 residues: CASNIPSGNEATEAFF. The DNA of the CDR3 is TGTGCCAGCAATATCCCTTCAGGGAACGAGGCGACTGAAGCTTTCTTT.